The clone carrying this T cell receptor beta chain was picked up a small number of times. This CDR3 has 12 residues. Germline V gene lookup returns CDR1 MNHNY and CDR2 SVGAGI (reference sequence). The V end lost 9 bases, the J end lost 10 bases, and 13 bases lay between the germline ends. This specimen comes from a study of radiotherapy plus CTLA-4 blockade in lung cancer. Study information: Among enrolled patients, less than 20% responded and more than 25% achieved disease control.

TCRdb keeps only in-frame clones here, not all; method: immunoSEQ multiplex PCR. Among around 71,000 clones listed, 70% to 80% were seen once. This TCR was recovered from a human donor with non-small cell lung cancer whose response to radiotherapy plus ipilimumab could not be evaluated. Some clones in this sample may be carry-over from other donors' samples. The V call is TRBV6-6, the J call TRBJ1-6; no firm D call. The source material was peripheral blood, sampled from a patient treated with radiotherapy plus ipilimumab. CDR3 amino acids: CASDSLESPLHF. The CDR3 DNA reads as TGTGCCAGTGACTCCTTAGAGTCACCCCTCCACTTT.